Below, 15 T cell receptor beta chains from the same sample are listed, as sequenced in a study of T-cell memory formation after mild COVID-19. MiXCR, applied by TCRdb to the 5' RACE reads, yields one record per CDR3 protein. The table has around 250,000 distinct CDR3 sequences, roughly 17% seen once; the top ten hold roughly 24%. The source material was PBMCs or a T cell subset sorted from them (not recorded which). Source of these receptors: a young man who had mild COVID-19 (a few samples of this study predate the infection). Cell type and time point are not known.

In its sample, this clonotype was seen many times. V usage is TRBV7-6 and J usage is TRBJ2-7; D unclear. Per the germline V gene, CDR1 is SGHVS and CDR2 is FNYEAQ. Trimming cost V 1 base and J 3 bases, with 7 bases left between them. This CDR3 is built from 13 residues. This CDR3 is CASSLGPSYEQYV. In DNA, the CDR3 is TGTGCCAGCAGCTTAGGACCGAGCTACGAGCAGTACGTC.

This chain joins TRBV10-3 and TRBJ2-5; 11 bases align to TRBD2. Germline V gives CDR1 ENHRY, CDR2 SYGVKD. CDR3 length equals 15 residues. After removal of 7 bases from V and 5 bases from J, the junction contained 9 bases not matched to a gene. The CDR3 region has the DNA TGTGCCATCAAAGTCGGGACTAGCGGTTGGGAGACCCAGTACTTC. Translating gives CAIKVGTSGWETQYF.

The chain combines TRBV12-3 or TRBV12-4 with TRBJ2-6, with D tentatively TRBD1 (6 bases). The CDR3 loop spans 14 amino acids. V lost 6 bases and J lost 2, with 8 bases in between. The CDR3 is CASRDRPGANVLTF. The CDR3 DNA reads as TGTGCCAGCAGAGACAGGCCTGGGGCCAACGTCCTGACTTTC.

This clonotype was observed at least ten times. The genes are TRBV2 and TRBJ2-5; unclear D gene. Trimming took off 8 bases at V and 7 bases at J, with 14 bases between the two ends. There are 12 residues in the CDR3. Germline-derived CDR1 and CDR2 are SNHLY and FYNNEI. CDR3 nucleotides: TGTGCCAGCCGAGAGACCCGTGGGACCCAGTACTTC. It translates to CASRETRGTQYF. Together with reference TRBV2 and TRBJ2-5, the CDR3 gives the full variable domain: EPEVTQTPSHQVTQMGQEVILRCVPISNHLYFYWYRQILGQKVEFLVSFYNNEISEKSEIFDDQFSVERPDGSNFTLKIRSTKLEDSAMYFCASRETRGTQYFGPGTRLLVL.

This clonotype was recorded at least ten times. The chain joins TRBV5-1 to TRBJ2-3; 11 bases line up with TRBD2. V was clipped by 0 bases and J by 6 bases; unmatched bases: 6. The CDR3 runs to 16 residues. CDR1 and CDR2 from the germline V gene are SGHRS and YFSETQ. CDR3 nucleotide sequence: TGCGCCAGCAGCTTGGATCTAGCGGGGGGACCGGATACGCAGTATTTT. Its protein product is CASSLDLAGGPDTQYF.

This clonotype was recorded a few times. V usage is TRBV4-1 and J usage is TRBJ1-5, with 7 bases fitting TRBD1. The V gene's germline CDR1 is MGHRA and CDR2 YSYEKL. Trimming removed 2 bases from V and 6 bases from J; junction bases left unmatched: 10. The CDR3 consists of 16 residues. CDR3 region: CASSQSRQGISQPQHF. The CDR3 DNA reads TGCGCCAGCAGCCAATCAAGACAGGGTATATCTCAGCCCCAGCATTTT.

This clonotype occurred many times. The DNA of the CDR3 is TGTGCCAGCAGCCCGGGACGGCTCTCCTACGAGCAGTACTTC. Translated, it gives CASSPGRLSYEQYF. This chain joins TRBV7-9 and TRBJ2-7; D assignment may be TRBD1 or TRBD2 (5 bases each). The V and J ends lost 5 bases and 0 bases respectively, with 11 bases between them. From germline, CDR1 is SEHNR and CDR2 FQNEAQ (reference sequence). The CDR3 is 14 residues long.

This clonotype was seen only a few times. This chain uses TRBV20-1 with TRBJ1-2; D ambiguous. Trimming removed 5 bases from V and 3 bases from J, with 7 bases in between. From germline, CDR1 is DFQATT and CDR2 SNEGSKA (reference sequence). This CDR3 is built from 11 residues. CDR3 coding DNA: TGCAGTGCTCCCCGGGACTATGGCTACACCTTC. Translating gives CSAPRDYGYTF.

The table lists this clonotype with a few counts. V usage is TRBV6-2 or TRBV6-3 and J usage is TRBJ2-3; 9 bases fit TRBD1. V shed 1 base and J 5 bases; nucleotides not matched to a gene: 4. The CDR3 is made up of 15 amino acids. The germline V gene has CDR1 MNHEY and CDR2 SVGEGT. The CDR3 nucleotides are TGTGCCAGCAGTTACTGGGACAGGGTTGGAGATACGCAGTATTTT. Protein: CASSYWDRVGDTQYF.

This clonotype was detected a few times. The rearrangement links TRBV5-6 to TRBJ1-1; possibly TRBD1 for D (6 bases). The length of the CDR3 is 16 residues. Germline V gives CDR1 SGHDT, CDR2 YYEEEE. Trimming removed 0 bases at V and 1 base at J, with 13 bases between. CDR3 bases: TGTGCCAGCAGCTTGGCTTCGACAGGCGCGAACACTGAAGCTTTCTTT. Protein: CASSLASTGANTEAFF.

The gene calls are TRBV12-3 or TRBV12-4 and TRBJ2-3, with 8 bases identical to TRBD2. Germline trimming cut 8 bases from V and 3 bases from J; bases unmatched to any gene: 7. CDR3 size: 14 residues. CDR3 sequence (DNA): TGTGCCAGCGGATTCGGGGGGGCAACAGATACGCAGTATTTT. Translating gives CASGFGGATDTQYF.

The table lists this clonotype with a few counts. The chain recombines TRBV7-2 with TRBJ1-2, with 8 bases aligning to TRBD1. J was trimmed by 4 bases and V by 0 bases; bases with no gene match: 4. Germline V gene data show CDR1 as SGHTA and CDR2 as FQGNSA. CDR3 length: 15 residues. Here the CDR3 reads CASSLADRAVYGYTF. The CDR3 DNA is TGTGCCAGCAGCTTAGCGGACAGGGCGGTCTATGGCTACACCTTC.

This clonotype was detected only a few times. J is TRBJ2-7 and V is TRBV5-8; 8 bases line up with TRBD1. Germline V gene lookup returns CDR1 SGHTS and CDR2 YDEGEE. The CDR3 runs 15 residues. Losses at the gene ends were 5 bases for V and 3 bases for J; bases not matched to a gene: 10. CDR3 amino acids: CASSLDRGLIYEQYF. Written as DNA, the CDR3 is TGTGCCAGCAGTCTTGACAGGGGTCTTATCTACGAGCAGTACTTC.

This clonotype was picked up a small number of times. The V call is TRBV10-3, the J call TRBJ1-4; D is possibly TRBD1 (5 bases). V was clipped by 6 bases and J by 8 bases, with 19 bases between them. Germline assignment: CDR1 ENHRY and CDR2 SYGVKD. The CDR3 loop spans 15 amino acids. The CDR3: CAISRSRVRGEKLFF. Written as DNA, the CDR3 is TGTGCCATCAGCCGCTCCAGGGTTCGAGGGGAAAAACTGTTTTTT.

The V gene is TRBV18, the J gene TRBJ2-5; D ambiguous. V lost 6 bases to trimming and J lost 3 bases, with 14 bases between them. The CDR3 has 14 residues. The germline CDR1 and CDR2 sequences are KGHSH and LQKENI. The DNA for the CDR3 is TGTGCCAGCTCGACGACAAATCCTGAAGAGACCCAGTACTTC. Its translation: CASSTTNPEETQYF.